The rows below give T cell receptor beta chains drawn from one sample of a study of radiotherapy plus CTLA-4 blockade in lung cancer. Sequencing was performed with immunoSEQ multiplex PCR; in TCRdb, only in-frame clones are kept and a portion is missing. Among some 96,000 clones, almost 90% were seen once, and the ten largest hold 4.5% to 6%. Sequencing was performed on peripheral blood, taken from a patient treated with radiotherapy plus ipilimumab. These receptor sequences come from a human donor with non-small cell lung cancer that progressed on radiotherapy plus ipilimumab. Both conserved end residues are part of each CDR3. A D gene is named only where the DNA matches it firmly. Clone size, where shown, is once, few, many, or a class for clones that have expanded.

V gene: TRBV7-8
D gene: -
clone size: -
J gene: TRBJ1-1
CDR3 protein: CASSFGAGTEAFF
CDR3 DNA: TGTGCCAGCAGCTTTGGGGCAGGCACTGAAGCTTTCTTT

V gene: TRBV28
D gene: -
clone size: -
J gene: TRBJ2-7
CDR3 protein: CASIDRGGMVGYEQYF
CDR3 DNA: TGTGCCAGCATTGACAGGGGAGGGATGGTGGGCTACGAGCAGTACTTC

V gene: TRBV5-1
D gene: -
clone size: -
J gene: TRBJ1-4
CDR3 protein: CASSLGQINEKLFF
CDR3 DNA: TGCGCCAGCAGCTTGGGCCAGATTAATGAAAAACTGTTTTTT

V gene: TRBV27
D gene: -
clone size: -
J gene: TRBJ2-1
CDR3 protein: CASSLGPIYSYNEQFF
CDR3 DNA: TGTGCCAGCAGTTTAGGTCCGATTTACTCCTACAATGAGCAGTTCTTC

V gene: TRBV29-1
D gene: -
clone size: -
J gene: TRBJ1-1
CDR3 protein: CSVTGSTEAFF
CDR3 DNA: TGCAGCGTCACAGGGAGCACTGAAGCTTTCTTT

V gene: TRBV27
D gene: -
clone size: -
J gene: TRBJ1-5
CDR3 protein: CASSWGGGQPQHF
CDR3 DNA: TGTGCCAGCAGTTGGGGGGGAGGTCAGCCCCAGCATTTT

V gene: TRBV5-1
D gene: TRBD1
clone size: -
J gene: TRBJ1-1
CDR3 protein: CASSPSTGDNTEAFF
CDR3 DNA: TGCGCCAGCAGCCCATCGACAGGGGACAACACTGAAGCTTTCTTT

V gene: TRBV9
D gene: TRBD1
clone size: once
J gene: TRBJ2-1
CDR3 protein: CASSAGQGYNEQFF
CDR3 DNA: TGTGCCAGCAGCGCCGGACAGGGCTACAATGAGCAGTTCTTC

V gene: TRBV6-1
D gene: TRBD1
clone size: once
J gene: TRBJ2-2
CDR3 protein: CASRRTGNTGELFF
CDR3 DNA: TGTGCCAGCAGGAGGACAGGGAACACCGGGGAGCTGTTTTTT

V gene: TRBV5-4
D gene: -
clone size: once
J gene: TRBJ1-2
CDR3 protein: CASSLALQGSYTF
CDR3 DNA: TGTGCCAGCAGCTTGGCGTTGCAGGGTTCCTACACCTTC

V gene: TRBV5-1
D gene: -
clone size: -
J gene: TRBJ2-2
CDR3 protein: CASRPSPGLPTGELFF
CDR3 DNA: TGCGCCAGCAGACCCTCGCCGGGACTTCCCACCGGGGAGCTGTTTTTT

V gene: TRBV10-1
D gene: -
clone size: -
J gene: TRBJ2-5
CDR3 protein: CASGRRFMEGIKGKTQYF
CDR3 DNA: TGCGCCAGCGGCCGGCGGTTTATGGAGGGGATAAAGGGGAAGACCCAGTACTTC

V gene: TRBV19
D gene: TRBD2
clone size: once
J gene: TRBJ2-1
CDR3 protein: CASSLWTSGGYNEQFF
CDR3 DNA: TGTGCCAGTAGTCTCTGGACTAGCGGGGGGTACAATGAGCAGTTCTTC

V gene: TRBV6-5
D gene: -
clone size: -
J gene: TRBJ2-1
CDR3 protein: CASSWTQSPNEQFF
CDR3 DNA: TGTGCCAGCAGTTGGACCCAATCACCCAATGAGCAGTTCTTC

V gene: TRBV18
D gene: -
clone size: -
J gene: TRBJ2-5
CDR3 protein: CASSPTGETQYF
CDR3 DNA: TGTGCCAGCTCACCAACCGGTGAGACCCAGTACTTC

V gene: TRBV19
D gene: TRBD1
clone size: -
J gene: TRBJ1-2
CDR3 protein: CASSSPKGQGRGYTF
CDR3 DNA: TGTGCCAGTAGTTCACCTAAGGGACAGGGACGCGGCTACACCTTC

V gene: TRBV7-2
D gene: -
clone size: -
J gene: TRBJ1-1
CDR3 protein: CASSLLGNTEAFF
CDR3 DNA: TGTGCCAGCAGCTTACTAGGAAACACTGAAGCTTTCTTT

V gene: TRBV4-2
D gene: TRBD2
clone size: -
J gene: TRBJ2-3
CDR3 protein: CASSQGLLSTDTQYF
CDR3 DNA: TGTGCCAGCAGCCAGGGACTACTCAGCACAGATACGCAGTATTTT

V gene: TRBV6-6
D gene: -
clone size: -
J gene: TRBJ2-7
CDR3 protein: CASSYRQQGGYEQYF
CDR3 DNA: TGTGCCAGCAGTTACAGACAGCAAGGGGGGTACGAGCAGTACTTC

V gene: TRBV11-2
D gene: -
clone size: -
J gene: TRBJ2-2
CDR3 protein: CASSVNTGELFF
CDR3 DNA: TGTGCCAGCAGTGTGAACACCGGGGAGCTGTTTTTT

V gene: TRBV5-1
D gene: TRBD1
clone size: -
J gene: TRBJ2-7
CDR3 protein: CASSWGTGQDYEQYF
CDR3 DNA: TGCGCCAGCAGCTGGGGGACAGGGCAAGACTACGAGCAGTACTTC

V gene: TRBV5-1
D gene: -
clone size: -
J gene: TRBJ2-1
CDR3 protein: CASSLKYNEQFF
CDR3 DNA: TGCGCCAGCAGCCTTAAATACAATGAGCAGTTCTTC

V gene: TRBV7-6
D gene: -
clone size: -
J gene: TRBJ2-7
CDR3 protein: CASSLERPTTSYEQYF
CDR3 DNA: TGTGCCAGCAGCTTGGAAAGGCCCACTACCTCCTACGAGCAGTACTTC

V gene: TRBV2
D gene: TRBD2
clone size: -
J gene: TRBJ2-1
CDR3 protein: CASSSGARTSGRELNEQFF
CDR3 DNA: TGTGCCAGCAGCTCAGGGGCCCGGACTAGCGGCCGCGAGCTCAATGAGCAGTTCTTC

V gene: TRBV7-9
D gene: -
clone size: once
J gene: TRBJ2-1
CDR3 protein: CASSLAQAEQFF
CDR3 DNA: TGTGCCAGCAGCTTAGCCCAGGCAGAGCAGTTCTTC

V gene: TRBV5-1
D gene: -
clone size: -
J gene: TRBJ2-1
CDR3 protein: CASSLGPYNEQFF
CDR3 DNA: TGCGCCAGCAGCTTGGGGCCCTACAATGAGCAGTTCTTC

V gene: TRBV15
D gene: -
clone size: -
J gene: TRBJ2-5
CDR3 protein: CATSRQGGGETQYF
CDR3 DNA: TGTGCCACCAGCAGACAGGGTGGGGGGGAGACCCAGTACTTC

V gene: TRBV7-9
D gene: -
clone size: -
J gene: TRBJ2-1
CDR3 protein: CASSFGNEQFF
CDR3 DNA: TGTGCCAGCAGCTTCGGCAATGAGCAGTTCTTC

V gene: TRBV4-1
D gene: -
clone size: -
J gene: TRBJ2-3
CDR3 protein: CASSQEDGGQPTTDTQYF
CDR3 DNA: TGCGCCAGCAGCCAAGAAGATGGCGGCCAACCAACCACAGATACGCAGTATTTT

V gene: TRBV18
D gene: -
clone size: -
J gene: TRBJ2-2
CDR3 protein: CASSPPGPLLLFF
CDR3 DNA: TGTGCCAGCTCACCACCTGGCCCACTACTGCTGTTTTTT

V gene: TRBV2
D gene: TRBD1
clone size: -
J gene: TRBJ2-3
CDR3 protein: CASSDWDRRDSATDTQYF
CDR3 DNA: TGTGCCAGCAGTGATTGGGACAGGAGAGATTCAGCCACAGATACGCAGTATTTT

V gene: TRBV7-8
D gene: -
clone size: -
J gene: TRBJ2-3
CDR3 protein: CASSLGGAPSTDTQYF
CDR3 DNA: TGTGCCAGCAGCTTAGGAGGAGCACCTAGCACAGATACGCAGTATTTT

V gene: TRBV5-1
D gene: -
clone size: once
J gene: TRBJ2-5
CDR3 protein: CASSLLMARGPQETQYF
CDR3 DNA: TGCGCCAGCAGCCTACTGATGGCCCGGGGCCCCCAAGAGACCCAGTACTTC

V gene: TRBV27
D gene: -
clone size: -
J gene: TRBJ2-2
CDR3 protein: CASKEYPGELFF
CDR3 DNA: TGTGCCAGCAAAGAGTATCCCGGGGAGCTGTTTTTT

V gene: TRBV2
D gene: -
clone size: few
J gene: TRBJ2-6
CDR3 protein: CASSEDSLSGWANVLTF
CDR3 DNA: TGTGCCAGCAGTGAAGACAGCCTCTCTGGATGGGCCAACGTCCTGACTTTC

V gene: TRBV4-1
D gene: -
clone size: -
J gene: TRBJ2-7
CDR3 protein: CASSQPFQGTYEQYF
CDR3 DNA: TGCGCCAGCAGCCAGCCCTTCCAGGGGACCTACGAGCAGTACTTC

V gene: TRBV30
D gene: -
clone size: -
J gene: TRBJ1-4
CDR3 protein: CAGKGTTNEKLFF
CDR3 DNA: TGTGCCGGGAAAGGAACAACTAATGAAAAACTGTTTTTT

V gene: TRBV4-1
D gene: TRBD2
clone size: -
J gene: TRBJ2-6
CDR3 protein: CASSHKTSGRATGANVLTF
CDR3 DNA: TGCGCCAGCAGCCACAAGACTAGCGGGAGGGCAACTGGGGCCAACGTCCTGACTTTC

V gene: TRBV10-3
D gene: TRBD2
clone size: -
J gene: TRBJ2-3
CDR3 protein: CAISGTSGITDTQYF
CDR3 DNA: TGTGCCATCAGTGGAACTAGCGGGATCACAGATACGCAGTATTTT

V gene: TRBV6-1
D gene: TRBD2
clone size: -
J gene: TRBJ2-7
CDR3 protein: CTSRGLAGAYEQYF
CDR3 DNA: TGTACCAGCAGGGGACTAGCGGGGGCCTACGAGCAGTACTTC

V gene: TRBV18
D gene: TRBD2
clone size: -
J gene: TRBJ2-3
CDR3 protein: CASSPRRAGGGTDTQYF
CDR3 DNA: TGTGCCAGCTCACCCCGTCGGGCGGGAGGAGGGACGGATACGCAGTATTTT

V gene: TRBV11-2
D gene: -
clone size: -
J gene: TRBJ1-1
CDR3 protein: CASSLVGPGDTEAFF
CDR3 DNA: TGTGCCAGCAGCTTAGTAGGTCCCGGCGACACTGAAGCTTTCTTT

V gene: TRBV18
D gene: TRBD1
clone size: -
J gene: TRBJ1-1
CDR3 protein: CASSADRGAFF
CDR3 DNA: TGTGCCAGCTCAGCGGACAGGGGGGCTTTCTTT

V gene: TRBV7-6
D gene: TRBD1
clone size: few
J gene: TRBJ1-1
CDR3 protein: CASSPQTGVNTEAFF
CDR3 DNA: TGTGCCAGCAGCCCCCAGACAGGGGTGAACACTGAAGCTTTCTTT

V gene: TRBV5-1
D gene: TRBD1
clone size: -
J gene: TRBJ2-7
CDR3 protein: CASSSGTGRFYEQYF
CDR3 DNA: TGCGCCAGCAGCTCCGGGACAGGGCGGTTCTACGAGCAGTACTTC

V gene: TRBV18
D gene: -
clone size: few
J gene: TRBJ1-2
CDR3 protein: CASSPRSEKNYGYTF
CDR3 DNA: TGTGCCAGCTCACCACGGTCGGAAAAAAACTATGGCTACACCTTC

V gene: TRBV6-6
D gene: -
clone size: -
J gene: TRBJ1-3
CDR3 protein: CASSSLGNTIYF
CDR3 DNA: TGTGCCAGCAGCTCCCTGGGAAACACCATATATTTT

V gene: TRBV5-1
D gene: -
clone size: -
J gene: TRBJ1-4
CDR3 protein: CASSLPSREKLFF
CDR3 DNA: TGCGCCAGCAGCCTCCCGTCCAGGGAAAAACTGTTTTTT

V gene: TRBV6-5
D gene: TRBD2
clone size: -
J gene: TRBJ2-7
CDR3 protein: CASRDPGLYEQYF
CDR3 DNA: TGTGCCAGCAGGGACCCGGGACTATACGAGCAGTACTTC

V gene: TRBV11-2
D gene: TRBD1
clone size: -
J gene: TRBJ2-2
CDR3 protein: CASSLTGMDTGELFF
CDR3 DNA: TGTGCCAGCAGCCTGACAGGGATGGACACCGGGGAGCTGTTTTTT

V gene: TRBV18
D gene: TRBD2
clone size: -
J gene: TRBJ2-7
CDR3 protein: CASSPGGVEQYF
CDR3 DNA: TGTGCCAGCTCACCTGGGGGGGTCGAGCAGTACTTC

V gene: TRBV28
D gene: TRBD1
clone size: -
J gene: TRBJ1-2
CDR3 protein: CASRSMAGGIYGYTF
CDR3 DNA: TGTGCCAGCAGATCCATGGCAGGGGGCATCTATGGCTACACCTTC

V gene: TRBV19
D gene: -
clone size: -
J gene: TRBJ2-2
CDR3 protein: CASRFSGATSGELFF
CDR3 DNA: TGTGCCAGTAGATTTTCCGGGGCCACGTCCGGGGAGCTGTTTTTT

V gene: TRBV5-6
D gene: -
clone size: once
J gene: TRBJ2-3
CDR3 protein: CASSYPSDTQYF
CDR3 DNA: TGTGCCAGCAGTTATCCCTCAGATACGCAGTATTTT

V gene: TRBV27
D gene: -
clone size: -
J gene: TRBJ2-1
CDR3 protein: CASSPLLGINEQFF
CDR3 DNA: TGTGCCAGCAGTCCCCTACTAGGCATCAATGAGCAGTTCTTC